Each of the 30 T cell receptor beta chains below was sequenced from the same sample in a study of CD8+ T cells in alopecia areata (dated by TCRdb to about 2018). What the time point label conveys for this sample: baseline before oral tofacitinib. Library prep was done by the immunoSEQ multiplex PCR assay. For TCR sequencing, RNA was extracted from every sample and reverse transcribed into cDNA to serve as template. In its TCRdb copy, this immuneACCESS table keeps in-frame sequences only and misses some clones. Where compared with another copy, unresolved V genes explain less than half of these, and the others have no known cause. This sample gives about 170,000 clones in total; just over 65% of them show up just once. The ten largest clones add up to about 10% of the sample. The source was CD8+ T cells sorted from blood, collected at week 0. These receptors originate from a human donor with alopecia areata.

The chain carries TRBV27 and TRBJ1-2; D might be TRBD1 (6 bases). The ends were cut back, 0 bases at V and 6 bases at J, with 14 bases in the middle. Looked up from germline, CDR1 is MNHEY and CDR2 is SMNVEV (reference sequence). The CDR3 totals 15 residues. CDR3 nucleotides: TGTGCCAGCAGTTTATCCGTCCAAGGGGGAAATGGCTACACCTTC. The encoded protein is CASSLSVQGGNGYTF.

The chain is built from TRBV6-5 and TRBJ1-1; D possibly corresponds to TRBD1 (5 bases). Between the trimmed V and J ends, which lost 6 bases and 3 bases, there was a span of 17 bases. The CDR3 covers 15 residues. Germline V gene sequence: CDR1 MNHEY, CDR2 SVGAGI. CDR3 sequence reads: CASRAIRVRDTEAFF. DNA for the CDR3: TGTGCCAGCAGGGCCATCAGGGTTCGGGACACTGAAGCTTTCTTT.

This clone was detected a few times. This rearrangement joins TRBV15 to TRBJ2-1; tentatively, D is TRBD2 (5 bases). The CDR3 covers 23 residues. The germline gives CDR1 LNHNV, CDR2 YYDKDF (reference sequence). Trimming pared 5 bases from V and 1 base from J, leaving 36 bases between. The CDR3 coding sequence is TGTGCCACCAGCGGATACAGAGGGCCACGGGCGGACGACGGGCGAATTTCCTACAATGAGCAGTTCTTC. Encoded protein: CATSGYRGPRADDGRISYNEQFF.

CDR3 protein: CSVVSVHNEQFF. The CDR3 DNA follows: TGCAGCGTTGTATCGGTCCACAATGAGCAGTTCTTC. The V and J genes are TRBV29-1 and TRBJ2-1; D is unclear. The V end was cut by 4 bases, the J end by 5 bases, with 9 bases between. The germline CDR1 and CDR2 sequences are SQVTM and ANQGSEA. This CDR3 has 12 residues.

This chain connects TRBV5-1 to TRBJ2-5; D is possibly TRBD1 (5 bases). In germline, CDR1 is SGHRS, CDR2 YFSETQ. V was clipped by 2 bases and J by 1 base, with 9 bases between them. The CDR3 length is 14 residues. In DNA form, the CDR3 reads TGCGCCAGCAGCTTAGGGGCCCTCCAAGAGACCCAGTACTTC. Its protein product is CASSLGALQETQYF.

V gene TRBV5-1 combines with J gene TRBJ2-7; 8 bases fit TRBD1. Trimming took 4 bases from V and 4 from J; bases not matched to a gene: 7. CDR3 length: 14 residues. Germline-derived CDR1 and CDR2 are SGHRS and YFSETQ. CDR3 residues: CASSIGQGAYEQYF. The CDR3 DNA is TGCGCCAGCAGCATAGGACAGGGTGCGTACGAGCAGTACTTC.

This clone was counted a few times. V and J are TRBV27 and TRBJ2-4, with TRBD1 matching over 9 bases. With V trimmed by 6 bases and J by 6 bases, 6 bases remained unmatched. Per the germline V gene, CDR1 is MNHEY and CDR2 is SMNVEV (reference sequence). There are 14 residues in the CDR3. In DNA form, the CDR3 reads TGTGCCAGCAGCCAGGGACAGGGTGTAAACATTCAGTACTTC. Translation: CASSQGQGVNIQYF.

This chain uses TRBV6-5 with TRBJ1-3; tentative D call: TRBD1 (5 bases). Trimming left V 0 bases short and J 0 bases short, with 9 bases between. There are 16 residues in the CDR3. Germline V gives CDR1 MNHEY, CDR2 SVGAGI. This CDR3 is CASSYSMGGSGNTIYF. The CDR3 coding sequence is TGTGCCAGCAGTTACTCGATGGGGGGCTCTGGAAACACCATATATTTT.

The genes are TRBV19 and TRBJ1-1; 8 bases agree with TRBD1. CDR3 length: 14 amino acids. Germline CDR1 and CDR2: LNHDA and SQIVND (reference sequence). Germline trimming cut 4 bases from V and 3 bases from J; bases unmatched to any gene: 4. CDR3 sequence: CASSTGGADTEAFF. The CDR3 DNA is TGTGCCAGTAGTACAGGGGGCGCGGACACTGAAGCTTTCTTT. Together with reference TRBV19 and TRBJ1-1, the CDR3 gives the full variable domain: DGGITQSPKYLFRKEGQNVTLSCEQNLNHDAMYWYRQDPGQGLRLIYYSQIVNDFQKGDIAEGYSVSREKKESFPLTVTSAQKNPTAFYLCASSTGGADTEAFFGQGTRLTVV.

This clone was found once. V usage is TRBV30 and J usage is TRBJ2-3; 12 nucleotides line up with TRBD2. In germline, CDR1 is GTSNPN, CDR2 SVGIG (reference sequence). V lost 4 bases and J lost 6; bases outside the gene matches: 8. This CDR3 is 15 amino acids long. In DNA, the CDR3 is TGTGCCTGGACTATGGGACTAGCGGGTGACGATACGCAGTATTTT. Translated: CAWTMGLAGDDTQYF. The variable domain in full, with the rest retrieved from reference TRBV30 and TRBJ2-3, is SQTIHQWPATLVQPVGSPLSLECTVEGTSNPNLYWYRQAAGRGLQLLFYSVGIGQISSEVPQNLSASRPQDRQFILSSKKLLLSDSGFYLCAWTMGLAGDDTQYFGPGTRLTVL.

The gene calls are TRBV29-1 and TRBJ1-2; no clear D gene. The CDR3 consists of 12 residues. With 6 bases removed from V and 8 bases from J, the gap between germline ends came to 16 bases. CDR1 and CDR2 from the germline V gene are SQVTM and ANQGSEA. CDR3 residues: CSVAAGVSGYTF. DNA for the CDR3: TGCAGCGTCGCTGCAGGTGTCTCAGGCTACACCTTC. The full variable domain, in which reference TRBV29-1 and TRBJ1-2 provide the parts outside the CDR3, is SAVISQKPSRDICQRGTSLTIQCQVDSQVTMMFWYRQQPGQSLTLIATANQGSEATYESGFVIDKFPISRPNLTFSTLTVSNMSPEDSSIYLCSVAAGVSGYTFGSGTRLTVV.

CDR3: CASSPGYTEAFF. CDR3 DNA: TGTGCCAGCAGCCCAGGATACACTGAAGCTTTCTTT. The chain has TRBV7-8 and TRBJ1-1, with no clear D. Germline-derived CDR1 and CDR2 are SGHVS and FQNEAQ. The CDR3 spans 12 residues. V was clipped by 5 bases and J by 3 bases, with 7 bases between them.

The chain recombines TRBV6-5 with TRBJ2-5; 11 bases agree with TRBD2. J was trimmed by 1 base and V by 6 bases; bases with no gene match: 4. CDR3 length equals 15 residues. Germline values: CDR1 MNHEY, CDR2 SVGAGI. CDR3 sequence: CASSQTSGVQETQYF. CDR3 nucleotides: TGTGCCAGCAGCCAGACTAGCGGGGTCCAAGAGACCCAGTACTTC.

The chain recombines TRBV6-5 with TRBJ2-1; 7 positions match TRBD2. The V segment lost 0 bases and the J segment 3 bases; nucleotides outside the gene matches: 5. CDR1 and CDR2 from the germline V gene are MNHEY and SVGAGI. This CDR3 is 16 amino acids long. CDR3 sequence (DNA): TGTGCCAGCAGTTACTCGAGCCTAGCGGACTACAATGAGCAGTTCTTC. Residues: CASSYSSLADYNEQFF.

This chain links TRBV10-1 with TRBJ2-7; perhaps TRBD2 as D (6 bases). The germline V and J ends were trimmed by 5 bases and 1 base, with 9 bases remaining between them. This CDR3 contains 13 residues. CDR1 WNHNN and CDR2 SYGVQD come from the germline V gene (reference sequence). As DNA, the CDR3 is TGCGCCAGCAGTCCCGCGGGATCCTACGAGCAGTACTTC. Translated: CASSPAGSYEQYF.

This clone came up a few times. The chain links TRBV10-2 to TRBJ2-1; the D gene is possibly TRBD2 (5 bases). CDR3 length: 13 residues. Germline CDR1 is WSHSY and CDR2 is SAAADI. Trimming removed 3 bases from V and 6 bases from J, with 9 bases in between. The CDR3 protein is CASSDGLGNEQFF. The CDR3 nucleotides are TGCGCCAGCAGTGACGGACTTGGCAATGAGCAGTTCTTC.

The rearrangement links TRBV29-1 to TRBJ2-3; TRBD2 aligns across 9 bases. This CDR3 has 15 amino acids. Germline values: CDR1 SQVTM, CDR2 ANQGSEA. V lost 3 bases and J lost 0; bases outside the gene matches: 4. The CDR3 spells CSVDRRGGSTDTQYF. The CDR3 coding sequence is TGCAGCGTTGATCGGCGGGGGGGTAGCACAGATACGCAGTATTTT.

The chain uses TRBV13 and TRBJ2-7; no definite D call. The CDR3 has 12 residues. Germline CDR1 PRHDT, CDR2 FYEKMQ (reference sequence). The V end lost 8 bases, the J end lost 2 bases, and 10 bases lay between the germline ends. In nucleotides, the CDR3 is TGTGCCAGCGGTTCCCACACCTACGAGCAGTACTTC. Amino acids: CASGSHTYEQYF. Together with reference TRBV13 and TRBJ2-7, the CDR3 gives the full variable domain: AAGVIQSPRHLIKEKRETATLKCYPIPRHDTVYWYQQGPGQDPQFLISFYEKMQSDKGSIPDRFSAQQFSDYHSELNMSSLELGDSALYFCASGSHTYEQYFGPGTRLTVT.

The chain's CDR3 is CASSPGTGYSPLHF. The CDR3 DNA sequence: TGTGCCAGCAGCCCCGGGACAGGGTATTCACCCCTCCACTTT. This chain uses TRBV5-6 with TRBJ1-6; TRBD1 matches 9 bases. Germline V gene data show CDR1 as SGHDT and CDR2 as YYEEEE. The CDR3 loop spans 14 amino acids. Trimming removed 4 bases from V and 8 bases from J; junction bases left unmatched: 4.

The gene calls are TRBV29-1 and TRBJ2-2; a weak D match, TRBD2 (6 bases). The CDR3 is 15 residues long. V gave up 1 base and J gave up 5 bases, with 14 bases separating them. Per germline, CDR1 SQVTM and CDR2 ANQGSEA. CDR3 DNA: TGCAGCGTTGAAGGGGGGGACGGATATACCGGGGAGCTGTTTTTT. It yields the protein CSVEGGDGYTGELFF.

This clone was observed a handful of times. This sequence joins TRBV14 and TRBJ2-1; D remains ambiguous. Germline V gene sequence: CDR1 SGHDN, CDR2 FVKESK. This CDR3 region has 12 residues. The ends were cut back, 4 bases at V and 10 bases at J, with 11 bases in the middle. CDR3 amino acids: CASSLYPLEQFF. The CDR3 nucleotides read TGTGCCAGCAGCCTCTACCCATTGGAGCAGTTCTTC. Looking up the rest from reference TRBV14 and TRBJ2-1 gives the full variable domain: EAGVTQFPSHSVIEKGQTVTLRCDPISGHDNLYWYRRVMGKEIKFLLHFVKESKQDESGMPNNRFLAERTGGTYSTLKVQPAELEDSGVYFCASSLYPLEQFFGPGTRLTVL.

The V and J genes are TRBV15 and TRBJ2-3; D gene ambiguous. Germline lookup yields CDR1 LNHNV and CDR2 YYDKDF (reference sequence). This CDR3 is built from 16 residues. The ends were cut back, 1 base at V and 2 bases at J, with 13 bases in the middle. The CDR3 here is CATSRGPPNHTDTQYF. In DNA, the CDR3 is TGTGCCACCAGCAGAGGCCCTCCTAATCACACAGATACGCAGTATTTT.

This clone was picked up one time. The J gene is TRBJ2-5, the V gene TRBV2; D might be TRBD2 (5 bases). The CDR3 is 11 residues long. The V gene's germline CDR1 is SNHLY and CDR2 FYNNEI. The V and J ends lost 11 bases and 3 bases respectively, with 10 bases between them. The CDR3 loop is CASLGKETQYF. The CDR3 coding sequence is TGTGCCTCCCTCGGGAAAGAGACCCAGTACTTC. Based on the CDR3 plus reference TRBV2 and TRBJ2-5, the full variable domain is EPEVTQTPSHQVTQMGQEVILRCVPISNHLYFYWYRQILGQKVEFLVSFYNNEISEKSEIFDDQFSVERPDGSNFTLKIRSTKLEDSAMYFCASLGKETQYFGPGTRLLVL.

The chain uses TRBV6-5 and TRBJ2-1; D possibly corresponds to TRBD2 (5 bases). Per the germline V gene, CDR1 is MNHEY and CDR2 is SVGAGI. The CDR3 spans 13 residues. V was pared by 0 bases and J by 10 bases, with 10 bases between. The CDR3 bases are TGTGCCAGCAGTTACTCGAGAGGGTGGGAGCAGTTCTTC. As protein: CASSYSRGWEQFF.

The chain employs TRBV2 and TRBJ2-1; possibly TRBD1 for D (5 bases). Trimming shortened V by 2 bases and J by 3 bases, and 8 bases separated the two germline ends. The CDR3 sequence is 14 residues long. The germline V gene encodes CDR1 SNHLY and CDR2 FYNNEI. In DNA form, the CDR3 reads TGTGCCAGCAGTGAATGGCAGGGCTACAATGAGCAGTTCTTC. This translates into CASSEWQGYNEQFF.

This clone was picked up a small number of times. The V and J genes are TRBV7-9 and TRBJ1-4, with 11 bases lining up with TRBD1. The CDR3 consists of 14 residues. The germline gives CDR1 SEHNR, CDR2 FQNEAQ (reference sequence). V was pared by 4 bases and J by 7 bases, with 2 bases of the junction left unmatched. This CDR3 reads CASSSGTGGEKLFF. CDR3 sequence (DNA): TGTGCCAGCAGCTCCGGGACAGGGGGTGAAAAACTGTTTTTT.

The chain is built from TRBV5-6 and TRBJ1-1; maybe TRBD1 (5 bases). V lost 0 bases and J lost 2, with 17 bases in between. Germline values: CDR1 SGHDT, CDR2 YYEEEE. There are 17 residues in the CDR3. CDR3 DNA sequence: TGTGCCAGCAGCTTGGCGGGACCATCTAGGATTAACACTGAAGCTTTCTTT. Its protein product is CASSLAGPSRINTEAFF.

The chain carries TRBV6-6 and TRBJ1-5, with D possibly matching TRBD1 (6 bases). Germline V gives CDR1 MNHNY, CDR2 SVGAGI (reference sequence). V lost 5 bases, J lost 7 bases, and 12 bases lay in between. The CDR3 extends over 13 amino acids. CDR3 residues: CASSPNRDQPQHF. The CDR3 DNA reads TGTGCCAGCAGTCCGAACAGGGACCAGCCCCAGCATTTT.

In this sample, this clone turned up a few times. J is TRBJ1-1 and V is TRBV5-1; 7 bases fit TRBD1. The CDR3 runs to 15 residues. The germline CDR1 and CDR2 sequences are SGHRS and YFSETQ. V lost 0 bases, J lost 6 bases, and 8 bases stayed unmatched. The CDR3 region is CASSLDDRVAPEAFF. The CDR3 nucleotides read TGCGCCAGCAGCTTGGATGACAGGGTAGCCCCTGAAGCTTTCTTT. The entire variable domain, with the rest obtained from reference TRBV5-1 and TRBJ1-1, is as follows: KAGVTQTPRYLIKTRGQQVTLSCSPISGHRSVSWYQQTPGQGLQFLFEYFSETQRNKGNFPGRFSGRQFSNSRSEMNVSTLELGDSALYLCASSLDDRVAPEAFFGQGTRLTVV.

In its sample, this clone was seen a few times. The chain is built from TRBV29-1 and TRBJ2-2, with D possibly being TRBD2 (6 bases). The germline V and J ends were trimmed by 2 bases and 11 bases, with 15 bases remaining between them. Germline V gene sequence: CDR1 SQVTM, CDR2 ANQGSEA. This CDR3 contains 13 residues. The DNA for the CDR3 is TGCAGCGTTGAAAAGGACGGGAGACGAGAGCTGTTTTTT. Residues: CSVEKDGRRELFF.